These T cell receptor beta chains were read from a single sample in a study of CD8 T cells in ankylosing spondylitis. TCRdb reanalysed the 5' RACE reads using MiXCR and keeps one entry per CDR3 protein. The sample includes about 250,000 distinct CDR3 sequences, over 30% seen only once; the top ten take approximately 4.6%. Sample: blood, either unsorted or a sorted T cell fraction (not recorded which). The receptors derive from a male donor with ankylosing spondylitis or in good health (not recorded which). Each CDR3 is given with its conserved first and last residue. Fields, in order: D gene, J gene, V gene, clone size, CDR3 length, CDR3 protein, CDR3 DNA. The D gene is left open where the match is weak. Part of the rows lack a size; the others show once, few, many or a class for expanded clones.

-,TRBJ1-3,TRBV30,few,13,CAWSVGPVNTIYF,TGTGCCTGGAGTGTCGGTCCGGTTAACACCATATATTTT
TRBD2,TRBJ2-5,TRBV20-1,-,12,CSASPGEGTQYF,TGCAGTGCCTCCCCCGGGGAGGGAACCCAGTACTTC
TRBD2,TRBJ2-7,TRBV20-1,-,17,CSAGPLAGGYTSYEQYF,TGCAGTGCTGGACCACTAGCGGGGGGATACACTTCCTACGAGCAGTACTTC
-,TRBJ1-4,TRBV12-3/TRBV12-4,few,13,CASSGVLGEKLFF,TGTGCCAGCAGTGGGGTCCTGGGTGAAAAACTGTTTTTT
-,TRBJ2-7,TRBV7-9,-,13,CASSHLLNYEQYF,TGTGCCAGCAGCCACCTGCTAAACTACGAGCAGTACTTC
-,TRBJ1-5,TRBV20-1,few,14,CSARGHLSNQPQHF,TGCAGTGCTAGGGGCCATCTTAGCAATCAGCCCCAGCATTTT
-,TRBJ2-5,TRBV7-6,-,12,CASSLDQGTQYF,TGTGCCAGCAGCTTAGATCAGGGGACCCAGTACTTC
TRBD2,TRBJ2-3,TRBV12-3/TRBV12-4,-,17,CASSPRLAGGPGDTQYF,TGTGCCAGCAGCCCACGACTAGCGGGGGGGCCGGGAGATACGCAGTATTTT
-,TRBJ2-7,TRBV29-1,-,11,CSVGGPDEQYF,TGCAGCGTTGGTGGCCCCGACGAGCAGTACTTC
TRBD1,TRBJ2-5,TRBV20-1,few,12,CSAGRGRETQYF,TGCAGTGCGGGCAGGGGGCGAGAGACCCAGTACTTC
-,TRBJ2-1,TRBV15,few,16,CATSREGGPNYNEQFF,TGTGCCACCAGCAGAGAAGGGGGACCCAACTACAATGAGCAGTTCTTC
-,TRBJ2-7,TRBV10-3,-,14,CAISLQVTLYEQYF,TGTGCCATTAGCCTTCAGGTCACTCTGTACGAGCAGTACTTC
-,TRBJ1-1,TRBV29-1,-,13,CSVRQWGNTEAFF,TGCAGCGTCCGACAGTGGGGGAACACTGAAGCTTTCTTT
-,TRBJ2-1,TRBV3-1,once,13,CASSPGLRNEQFF,TGTGCCAGCAGCCCCGGCCTGAGGAATGAGCAGTTCTTC
-,TRBJ2-7,TRBV6-5,few,14,CASSYSTGTYEQYF,TGTGCCAGCAGTTACTCTACAGGGACATACGAGCAGTACTTC
-,TRBJ2-1,TRBV18,-,15,CASSPRDITVNEQFF,TGTGCCAGCTCACCACGAGACATAACGGTGAATGAGCAGTTCTTC
-,TRBJ2-7,TRBV7-9,many,11,CASSFGNEQYF,TGTGCCAGCAGCTTCGGTAACGAGCAGTACTTC
-,TRBJ2-7,TRBV10-1,few,13,CASSGGLPYEQYF,TGCGCCAGCAGCGGAGGGTTACCCTACGAGCAGTACTTC
-,TRBJ2-1,TRBV18,once,14,CASSGGALYNEQFF,TGTGCCAGCTCAGGCGGGGCTCTCTACAATGAGCAGTTCTTC
-,TRBJ1-1,TRBV5-1,-,11,CASVGNTEAFF,TGCGCCAGCGTCGGGAACACTGAAGCTTTCTTT
TRBD1,TRBJ2-7,TRBV3-1,-,16,CASSQAGTGTAYEQYF,TGTGCCAGCAGCCAAGCCGGGACAGGGACAGCCTACGAGCAGTACTTC
-,TRBJ1-2,TRBV5-1,few,13,CASSFGTESVYTF,TGCGCCAGCAGCTTCGGGACGGAAAGCGTCTACACCTTC
-,TRBJ1-4,TRBV5-6,-,14,CASSLRSPNEKLFF,TGTGCCAGCAGCTTGAGGAGCCCTAATGAAAAACTGTTTTTT
-,TRBJ2-5,TRBV7-7,-,16,CASSLGIGGYRETQYF,TGTGCTAGCAGCCTAGGGATCGGGGGCTATAGAGAGACCCAGTACTTC
TRBD2,TRBJ2-3,TRBV12-3/TRBV12-4,-,16,CASSLVPSGGTDTQYF,TGTGCCAGCAGTTTAGTTCCTAGCGGGGGCACAGATACGCAGTATTTT
-,TRBJ2-7,TRBV12-3/TRBV12-4,-,14,CASSFIGVSYEQYF,TGTGCCAGCAGTTTTATTGGGGTATCCTACGAGCAGTACTTC
-,TRBJ2-3,TRBV18,-,14,CASSPPGGRDTQYF,TGTGCCAGCTCACCACCGGGTGGACGAGATACGCAGTATTTT
-,TRBJ1-5,TRBV27,few,15,CASSLNRHSNQPQHF,TGTGCCAGCAGTTTGAACAGACATAGCAATCAGCCCCAGCATTTT
-,TRBJ1-2,TRBV20-1,-,14,CSARDGKAAYGYTF,TGCAGTGCTAGAGATGGAAAGGCGGCCTATGGCTACACCTTC
-,TRBJ2-1,TRBV20-1,-,12,CSARSEGHEQFF,TGCAGTGCTAGGTCTGAGGGCCATGAGCAGTTCTTC
-,TRBJ1-2,TRBV20-1,many,13,CSASILENYGYTF,TGCAGTGCTAGCATTCTCGAGAACTATGGCTACACCTTC
-,TRBJ1-2,TRBV5-1,-,15,CASSLIPGVNYGYTF,TGCGCCAGCAGCTTGATCCCCGGGGTTAACTATGGCTACACCTTC
-,TRBJ1-5,TRBV28,-,16,CASRTTGRFSNQPQHF,TGTGCCAGCAGAACGACAGGACGTTTTAGCAATCAGCCCCAGCATTTT
-,TRBJ2-3,TRBV20-1,few,13,CSATGGDTDTQYF,TGCAGTGCTACAGGGGGGGACACAGATACGCAGTATTTT
-,TRBJ2-3,TRBV12-3/TRBV12-4,few,15,CASSIGGGRTDTQYF,TGTGCCAGCAGCATTGGCGGGGGCCGGACAGATACGCAGTATTTT
-,TRBJ2-3,TRBV4-2,few,16,CASSQEGSEGRNTQYF,TGTGCCAGCAGCCAAGAGGGGTCGGAGGGAAGAAATACGCAGTATTTT
TRBD2,TRBJ2-5,TRBV4-1,-,14,CASTGLEPGGSQYF,TGCGCCAGCACGGGACTCGAACCGGGGGGGTCCCAGTACTTC
TRBD1,TRBJ1-1,TRBV20-1,few,12,CSAQGTGPEAFF,TGCAGTGCTCAAGGGACAGGGCCTGAAGCTTTCTTT
-,TRBJ2-3,TRBV12-3/TRBV12-4,-,13,CASSWGEGDTQYF,TGTGCCAGCAGTTGGGGAGAAGGAGATACGCAGTATTTT
-,TRBJ1-1,TRBV5-8,-,10,CASSTGRAFF,TGTGCCAGCAGCACGGGACGCGCTTTCTTT
-,TRBJ2-5,TRBV29-1,few,13,CSVGRALGETQYF,TGCAGCGTTGGCAGGGCCCTGGGAGAGACCCAGTACTTC
TRBD1,TRBJ1-1,TRBV4-2,-,15,CASRPPDRDNTEAFF,TGTGCCAGCAGACCCCCCGACAGGGATAACACTGAAGCTTTCTTT
-,TRBJ2-5,TRBV6-5,few,13,CASSYSVLETQYF,TGTGCCAGCAGTTACTCGGTACTAGAGACCCAGTACTTC
TRBD1,TRBJ1-5,TRBV20-1,many,17,CSARTTPGQAGNQPQHF,TGCAGTGCTAGAACTACCCCGGGACAGGCGGGCAATCAGCCCCAGCATTTT
-,TRBJ2-7,TRBV27,-,14,CASSAGQLSYEQYF,TGTGCCAGCAGTGCCGGACAGCTCTCCTACGAGCAGTACTTC